The clone carrying this T cell receptor beta chain showed up just once. The target antigen is unknown. Other DNA variants within this sample encode the same CDR3. The method was immunoSEQ multiplex PCR; TCRdb's version includes in-frame clones alone and lacks a portion of them. The sample includes over 70,000 clones, roughly 91% of them seen just once. This entry belongs to a study of Tregs in tolerant kidney transplant recipients. Study-wide points: Changing PCR primers prevented nucleotide comparison between some patients' samples. This study did not directly address biological reproducibility.

The nonmyeloablative bone marrow transplants came from related graft donors, with transient mixed chimerism. Germline CDR1 LGHNA, CDR2 YSLEER. This CDR3 spans 15 amino acids. V gave up 1 base and J gave up 1 base; unmatched junction bases: 2. The V gene is TRBV4-3, the J gene TRBJ2-3; 7 bases are a match to TRBD1. The TCR originated in a human patient who received a combined kidney and bone marrow transplant. Some of the T cells may derive from the graft donor. The sample here was CD4+ T cells from blood (PBMCs), taken 24 months after the transplant. CDR3 in amino acids: CASSQGTGGTDTQYF. In DNA form, the CDR3 reads TGCGCCAGCAGCCAAGGAACAGGGGGCACAGATACGCAGTATTTT.